The 13 T cell receptor beta chains given below trace back to one sample, sequenced in a study of early T cells in non-severe SARS-CoV-2 infection. TCRdb called the 5' RACE reads again in MiXCR, with one record for every CDR3 protein. This repertoire shows roughly 99,000 distinct CDR3 sequences, roughly 12% found once; its top ten account for approximately 4.7%. Sequencing used whole blood, obtained at baseline. The receptors were sampled from an adult who was a healthcare worker with PCR-confirmed SARS-CoV-2 infection or an uninfected control (not recorded which).

This clonotype was picked up many times. The chain links TRBV20-1 to TRBJ1-1; D is uncertain. V was shortened by 5 bases and J by 1 base, with 11 bases between the two germline ends. The germline CDR1 and CDR2 sequences are DFQATT and SNEGSKA (reference sequence). The length of the CDR3 is 13 residues. CDR3 DNA sequence: TGCAGTGCTGCCGAGATAAAGAACACTGAAGCTTTCTTT. Encoded protein: CSAAEIKNTEAFF.

For the CDR3, the DNA is TGTGCCAGCAGTTACTCTACAGGGGTTACCGGGGAGCTGTTTTTT. Translating it yields CASSYSTGVTGELFF. The V call is TRBV6-6, the J call TRBJ2-2; TRBD1 matches at 7 bases. Germline assignment: CDR1 MNHNY and CDR2 SVGAGI (reference sequence). The CDR3 runs to 15 residues. V was clipped by 0 bases and J by 5 bases; unmatched bases: 3.

This clonotype has a handful of counts. This chain joins TRBV28 and TRBJ2-7; 8 nucleotides align to TRBD1. Per the germline V gene, CDR1 is MDHEN and CDR2 is SYDVKM. CDR3 size: 16 residues. V was clipped by 5 bases and J by 5 bases; unmatched bases: 14. The CDR3 sequence is CASSETGAGGLDEQYF. The CDR3, as DNA: TGTGCCAGCAGTGAAACTGGGGCAGGGGGCCTGGACGAGCAGTACTTC.

The sample holds a few counts of this clonotype. The chain is built from TRBV18 and TRBJ1-2; no clear D gene. Trimming took 3 bases from V and 8 from J, leaving 13 bases between them. The CDR3 consists of 13 residues. Germline lookup yields CDR1 KGHSH and CDR2 LQKENI. The CDR3 reads CASSPRAERGYTF. As DNA, the CDR3 is TGTGCCAGCTCACCTCGGGCCGAGCGGGGCTACACCTTC. The entire variable domain, with the rest obtained from reference TRBV18 and TRBJ1-2, is as follows: NAGVMQNPRHLVRRRGQEARLRCSPMKGHSHVYWYRQLPEEGLKFMVYLQKENIIDESGMPKERFSAEFPKEGPSILRIQQVVRGDSAAYFCASSPRAERGYTFGSGTRLTVV.

This clonotype is a singleton in its sample. V usage is TRBV29-1 and J usage is TRBJ2-6; no definite D call. Trimming stripped 4 bases from V and 0 bases from J, with 4 bases between. Germline values: CDR1 SQVTM, CDR2 ANQGSEA. The CDR3 length is 13 residues. The CDR3 DNA follows: TGCAGCGTTGGACTCTCTGGGGCCAACGTCCTGACTTTC. Residues: CSVGLSGANVLTF. The complete variable domain, with remaining parts taken from reference TRBV29-1 and TRBJ2-6, reads SAVISQKPSRDICQRGTSLTIQCQVDSQVTMMFWYRQQPGQSLTLIATANQGSEATYESGFVIDKFPISRPNLTFSTLTVSNMSPEDSSIYLCSVGLSGANVLTFGAGSRLTVL.

This rearrangement joins TRBV11-2 to TRBJ2-3, with D possibly being TRBD2 (6 bases). CDR3 length: 18 residues. Trimming shortened V by 5 bases and J by 2 bases, and 23 bases separated the two germline ends. The germline V gene has CDR1 SGHAT and CDR2 FQNNGV. The CDR3 protein is CASSHLRGSWVDTDTQYF. CDR3 DNA sequence: TGTGCCAGCAGCCACCTCCGGGGGTCGTGGGTAGACACAGATACGCAGTATTTT.

This clonotype occurred many times. This chain uses TRBV6-1 with TRBJ2-2, with 7 bases that match TRBD1. The CDR3 is made up of 16 amino acids. Germline V gene sequence: CDR1 MNHNS, CDR2 SASEGT. The V and J ends lost 4 bases and 0 bases, in that order; junction bases with no gene match: 5. The CDR3 coding sequence is TGTGCCAGCAGTGTACGACAGGGCGCGAACACCGGGGAGCTGTTTTTT. This translates into CASSVRQGANTGELFF.

This clonotype was seen many times. The chain links TRBV5-6 to TRBJ2-1; 9 bases are a match to TRBD2. The CDR3 spans 14 residues. The trim removed 4 bases at V and 6 bases at J, leaving 5 bases unmatched. Germline CDR1 and CDR2: SGHDT and YYEEEE. As DNA, the CDR3 is TGTGCCAGCAGCCGGCCTAGCGGGATCAATGAGCAGTTCTTC. It specifies CASSRPSGINEQFF.

In its sample, this clonotype was seen a few times. The chain links TRBV28 to TRBJ2-7; 9 bases are shared with TRBD1. V was pared by 5 bases and J by 3 bases, with 23 bases of the junction left unmatched. Germline V gene sequence: CDR1 MDHEN, CDR2 SYDVKM. The length of the CDR3 is 20 residues. The CDR3 DNA follows: TGTGCCAGCAGTCCAACACGAGGGACTACCGGGACAGGGAATCTCTACGAGCAGTACTTC. This translates into CASSPTRGTTGTGNLYEQYF.

This chain uses TRBV20-1 with TRBJ1-2; TRBD1 aligns across 12 bases. The CDR3 contains 15 residues. The junction had 9 bases not matched to a gene; V was cut back by 2 bases and J by 8 bases. Germline V gene lookup returns CDR1 DFQATT and CDR2 SNEGSKA (reference sequence). CDR3 sequence: CSARTGTGGEEGYTF. The CDR3 DNA is TGCAGTGCTAGAACGGGGACAGGGGGCGAGGAAGGCTACACCTTC.

This clonotype was observed a handful of times. The chain has TRBV29-1 and TRBJ1-1; D call uncertain. V dropped 4 bases and J dropped 0 bases, with 9 bases sitting between them. CDR3 length: 13 amino acids. Germline CDR1 reads SQVTM; CDR2 reads ANQGSEA. The CDR3 region is CSVAGRLNTEAFF. Written as DNA, the CDR3 is TGCAGCGTTGCGGGGAGATTGAACACTGAAGCTTTCTTT.

In its sample, this clonotype was seen many times. The gene calls are TRBV5-4 and TRBJ2-7, with D perhaps given as TRBD1 or TRBD2 (5 bases each). CDR1 SGHNT and CDR2 YYREEE come from the germline V gene (reference sequence). V lost 0 bases and J 2 bases, leaving 9 bases between the germline ends. The CDR3 runs to 14 residues. In DNA, the CDR3 is TGTGCCAGCAGCTTGGACCGGGGCCCCTACGAGCAGTACTTC. Amino acid sequence: CASSLDRGPYEQYF.

The table lists this clonotype with a few counts. This chain connects TRBV7-2 to TRBJ1-6; D is undetermined. V lost 1 base, J lost 10 bases, and 11 bases lay in between. The V gene's germline CDR1 is SGHTA and CDR2 FQGNSA. The CDR3 is 14 amino acids. The CDR3, as DNA: TGTGCCAGCAGCTTAGGTAGCCTAGGGTCACCCCTCCACTTT. As protein: CASSLGSLGSPLHF.